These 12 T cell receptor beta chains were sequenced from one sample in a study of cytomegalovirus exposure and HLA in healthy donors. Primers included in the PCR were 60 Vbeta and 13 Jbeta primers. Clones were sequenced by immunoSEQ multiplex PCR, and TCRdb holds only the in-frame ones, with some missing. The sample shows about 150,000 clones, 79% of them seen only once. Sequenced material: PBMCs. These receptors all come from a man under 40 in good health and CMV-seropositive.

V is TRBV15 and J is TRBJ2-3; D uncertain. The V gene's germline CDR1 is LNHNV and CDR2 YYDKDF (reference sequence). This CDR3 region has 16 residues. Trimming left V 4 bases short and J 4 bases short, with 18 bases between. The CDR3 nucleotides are TGTGCCACCAGCATATCGCCCTTATACCAGTCAGATACGCAGTATTTT. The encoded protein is CATSISPLYQSDTQYF.

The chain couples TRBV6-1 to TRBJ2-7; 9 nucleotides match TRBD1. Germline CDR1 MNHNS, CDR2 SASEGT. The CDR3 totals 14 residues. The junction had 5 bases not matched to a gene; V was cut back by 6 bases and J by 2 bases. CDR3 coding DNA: TGTGCCAGCAGGTTAAGACAGGGGGCCTACGAGCAGTACTTC. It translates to CASRLRQGAYEQYF.

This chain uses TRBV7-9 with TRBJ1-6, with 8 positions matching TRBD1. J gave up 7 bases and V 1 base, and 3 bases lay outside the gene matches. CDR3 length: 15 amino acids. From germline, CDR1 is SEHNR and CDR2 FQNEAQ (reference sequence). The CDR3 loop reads CASSLEGQANSPLHF. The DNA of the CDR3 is TGTGCCAGCAGCTTAGAGGGACAGGCCAATTCACCCCTCCACTTT.

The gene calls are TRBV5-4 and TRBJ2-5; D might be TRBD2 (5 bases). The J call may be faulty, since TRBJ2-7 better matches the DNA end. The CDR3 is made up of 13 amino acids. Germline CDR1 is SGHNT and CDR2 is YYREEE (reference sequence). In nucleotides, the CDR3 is TGTGCCAGCAGCTTTCCGGGATCTTACGAGCAGTACTTC. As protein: CASSFPGSYEQYF.

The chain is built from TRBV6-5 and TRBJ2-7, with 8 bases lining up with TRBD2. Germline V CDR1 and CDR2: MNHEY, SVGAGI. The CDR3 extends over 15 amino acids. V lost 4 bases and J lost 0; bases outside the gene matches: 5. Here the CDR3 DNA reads TGTGCCAGCAGTTCCTATAGCGGGGCCTCCTACGAGCAGTACTTC. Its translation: CASSSYSGASYEQYF.

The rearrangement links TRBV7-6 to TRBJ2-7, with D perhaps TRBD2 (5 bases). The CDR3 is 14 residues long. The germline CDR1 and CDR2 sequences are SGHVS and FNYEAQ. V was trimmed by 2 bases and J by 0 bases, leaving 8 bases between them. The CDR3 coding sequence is TGTGCCAGCAGCTTATGGAGGAGCTCCTACGAGCAGTACTTC. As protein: CASSLWRSSYEQYF.

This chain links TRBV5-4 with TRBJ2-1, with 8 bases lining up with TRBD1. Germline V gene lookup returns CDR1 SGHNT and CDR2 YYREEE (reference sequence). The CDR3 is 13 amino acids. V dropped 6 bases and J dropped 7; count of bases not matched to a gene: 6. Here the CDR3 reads CASTLQGANEQFF. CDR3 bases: TGTGCCAGCACCCTTCAGGGGGCAAATGAGCAGTTCTTC.

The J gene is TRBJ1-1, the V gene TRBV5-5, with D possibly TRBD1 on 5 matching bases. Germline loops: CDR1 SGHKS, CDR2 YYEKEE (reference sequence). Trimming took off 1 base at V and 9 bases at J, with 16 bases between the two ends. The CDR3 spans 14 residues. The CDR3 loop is CASSLRRAEMQAFF. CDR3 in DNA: TGTGCCAGCAGCTTGCGCAGGGCGGAGATGCAAGCTTTCTTT.

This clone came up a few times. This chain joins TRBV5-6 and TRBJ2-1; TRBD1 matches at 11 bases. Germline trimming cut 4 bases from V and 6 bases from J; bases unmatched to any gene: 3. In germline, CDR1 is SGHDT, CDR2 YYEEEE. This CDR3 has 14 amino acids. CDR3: CASSPGQGANEQFF. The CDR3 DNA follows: TGTGCCAGCAGCCCCGGACAGGGGGCCAATGAGCAGTTCTTC.

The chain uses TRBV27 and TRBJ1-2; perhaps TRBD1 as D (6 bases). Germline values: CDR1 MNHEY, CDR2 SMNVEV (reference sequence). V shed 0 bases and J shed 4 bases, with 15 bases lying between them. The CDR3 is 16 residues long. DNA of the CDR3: TGTGCCAGCAGTTTATCGGTGGGGGCAGGTGTCTATGGCTACACCTTC. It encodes CASSLSVGAGVYGYTF.

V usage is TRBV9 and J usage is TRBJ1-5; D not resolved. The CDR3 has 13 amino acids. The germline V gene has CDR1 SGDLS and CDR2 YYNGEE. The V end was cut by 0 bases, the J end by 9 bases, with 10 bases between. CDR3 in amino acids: CASSVALASPQHF. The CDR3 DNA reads TGTGCCAGCAGCGTAGCCCTAGCATCGCCCCAGCATTTT. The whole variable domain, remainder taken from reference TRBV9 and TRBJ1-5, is DSGVTQTPKHLITATGQRVTLRCSPRSGDLSVYWYQQSLDQGLQFLIQYYNGEERAKGNILERFSAQQFPDLHSELNLSSLELGDSALYFCASSVALASPQHFGDGTRLSIL.

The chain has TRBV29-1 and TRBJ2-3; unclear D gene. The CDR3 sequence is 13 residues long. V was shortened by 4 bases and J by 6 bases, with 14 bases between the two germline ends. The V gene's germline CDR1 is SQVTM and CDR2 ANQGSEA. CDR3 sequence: CSVGLSRSDTQYF. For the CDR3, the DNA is TGCAGCGTTGGTCTCTCCCGGTCCGATACGCAGTATTTT.